This is a list of T cell receptor beta chains from one sample in a study of shared clonotypes between healthy human individuals. Assay: immunoSEQ multiplex PCR; the TCRdb copy retains only in-frame clones and omits some. Among nearly 1 million clones listed, over 75% were seen once. The sample was memory CD4+ T cells sorted from blood. These receptors were taken from a man aged 18 to 30 in good health. Each CDR3 is given with its conserved first and last residue. The D gene is left open where the match is weak. A clone size is listed for some rows: how often the clone was seen (once, few, many), or a class if it is expanded.

>TRBV5-1|.|once|TRBJ1-2
CASSLGQQHTYGYTF
TGCGCCAGCAGCCTCGGCCAGCAGCATACCTATGGCTACACCTTC
>TRBV19|.|.|TRBJ2-1
CASRRQEPSYNEQFF
TGTGCCAGTCGCCGACAGGAACCGTCCTACAATGAGCAGTTCTTC
>TRBV7-9|TRBD1|.|TRBJ1-2
CASSLHLTGGRNYGYTF
TGTGCCAGCAGCTTACACTTAACAGGGGGTCGTAACTATGGCTACACCTTC
>TRBV5-1|.|.|TRBJ2-5
CASSLGGLKTGTQYF
TGCGCCAGCAGCCTTGGCGGTCTTAAGACAGGGACCCAGTACTTC
>TRBV30|TRBD1|.|TRBJ2-7
CAWKVKGAYYEQYF
TGTGCCTGGAAGGTTAAGGGGGCTTACTACGAGCAGTACTTC
>TRBV27|.|once|TRBJ1-6
CASSLSPVIGSPLHF
TGTGCCAGCAGTTTATCGCCGGTAATTGGGTCACCCCTCCACTTT
>TRBV18|.|.|TRBJ1-3
CASSLVRVSLSGNTIYF
TGTGCCAGCTCACTGGTCCGCGTTTCCCTCTCTGGAAACACCATATATTTT
>TRBV29-1|TRBD1|.|TRBJ1-2
CSVAAGTANYGYTF
TGCAGCGTCGCCGCCGGGACAGCGAACTATGGCTACACCTTC
>TRBV6-1|.|.|TRBJ1-4
CASSEQAGTNEKLFF
TGTGCCAGCAGTGAACAGGCTGGCACTAATGAAAAACTGTTTTTT
>TRBV30|TRBD1|.|TRBJ1-2
CAWGRRTGYSYTF
TGTGCCTGGGGAAGGAGGACAGGGTACAGCTACACCTTC
>TRBV5-1|.|once|TRBJ2-6
CASSLGGAGANVLTF
TGCGCCAGCAGCTTGGGTGGAGCTGGGGCCAACGTCCTGACTTTC
>TRBV6-5|.|many|TRBJ1-2
CASSKKGNYGYTF
TGTGCCAGCAGTAAAAAAGGGAACTATGGCTACACCTTC
>TRBV28|TRBD2|.|TRBJ2-2
CASSILAGSTGELFF
TGTGCCAGCAGCATACTAGCGGGGTCCACCGGGGAGCTGTTTTTT
>TRBV5-6|TRBD1|.|TRBJ1-2
CASSPDSTGFGGYTF
TGTGCCAGCAGCCCGGATTCGACAGGGTTTGGTGGCTACACCTTC
>TRBV29-1|.|.|TRBJ2-2
CSVGGALNTGELFF
TGCAGCGTTGGGGGAGCCTTGAACACCGGGGAGCTGTTTTTT
>TRBV7-9|.|.|TRBJ2-3
CASSFAATDTQYF
TGTGCCAGCAGCTTCGCAGCCACAGATACGCAGTATTTT
>TRBV28|.|.|TRBJ1-3
CASSPTVSSGNTIYF
TGTGCCAGCAGTCCCACAGTTAGCTCTGGAAACACCATATATTTT
>TRBV5-1|TRBD2|.|TRBJ2-5
CASSLGTSGRKETQYF
TGCGCCAGCAGCCTCGGGACTAGCGGGAGGAAGGAGACCCAGTACTTC
>TRBV6-1|.|.|TRBJ1-6
CASSEQDRDSPLHF
TGTGCCAGCAGTGAACAAGACCGGGATTCACCCCTCCACTTT
>TRBV10-3|TRBD1|.|TRBJ1-2
CAATGGYYGYTF
TGTGCCGCAACAGGGGGCTACTATGGCTACACCTTC
>TRBV11-3|.|.|TRBJ2-1
CASSLELASNEQFF
TGTGCCAGCAGCTTAGAACTAGCTTCCAATGAGCAGTTCTTC
>TRBV2|.|.|TRBJ2-7
CASSDWQGTYEQYF
TGTGCCAGCAGTGATTGGCAGGGTACCTACGAGCAGTACTTC
>TRBV5-1|.|.|TRBJ1-3
CASSLEGSSGNTIYF
TGCGCCAGCAGCTTGGAGGGGAGCTCTGGAAACACCATATATTTT
>TRBV30|TRBD1|.|TRBJ1-5
CAWSGATGGNQPQHF
TGTGCCTGGAGTGGTGCTACAGGGGGCAATCAGCCCCAGCATTTT
>TRBV10-1|TRBD1|few|TRBJ2-2
CATNAGTGGTGELFF
TGCGCCACTAATGCCGGGACAGGGGGAACCGGGGAGCTGTTTTTT